One and the same sample provided the 18 T cell receptor beta chains below, sequenced in a study of control samples from healthy donors and cancer patients. Here immunoSEQ multiplex PCR was the method, and the copy in TCRdb shows in-frame clones only, minus some. The table records about 22,000 clones, approximately 83% of them present only once. Sample: PBMCs. These receptors were taken from a man in his 60s with head and neck cancer.

The chain carries TRBV9 and TRBJ1-2; 8 bases fit TRBD1. CDR1 and CDR2 (germline): SGDLS, YYNGEE. V shed 0 bases and J 6 bases; nucleotides not matched to a gene: 7. The CDR3 totals 15 residues. The CDR3: CASSVEDRGWDGYTF. The CDR3 DNA reads TGTGCCAGCAGCGTAGAAGACAGGGGTTGGGATGGCTACACCTTC.

This clone was seen a handful of times. The gene calls are TRBV5-1 and TRBJ2-1; TRBD2 matches 12 bases. Trimming cost V 4 bases and J 6 bases; bases outside gene matches: 8. This CDR3 is 16 amino acids long. Germline-derived CDR1 and CDR2 are SGHRS and YFSETQ. The CDR3 DNA follows: TGCGCCAGCAGCACCCTACTAGCGGGAGGATCCAATGAGCAGTTCTTC. It yields the protein CASSTLLAGGSNEQFF. The whole variable domain, remainder taken from reference TRBV5-1 and TRBJ2-1, is KAGVTQTPRYLIKTRGQQVTLSCSPISGHRSVSWYQQTPGQGLQFLFEYFSETQRNKGNFPGRFSGRQFSNSRSEMNVSTLELGDSALYLCASSTLLAGGSNEQFFGPGTRLTVL.

The chain is built from TRBV19 and TRBJ2-7, with D possibly being TRBD1 (7 bases). V lost 1 base and J 3 bases, leaving 10 bases between the germline ends. In germline, CDR1 is LNHDA, CDR2 SQIVND (reference sequence). The length of the CDR3 is 14 residues. This CDR3 is CASSIGQGGYEQYF. Written as DNA, the CDR3 is TGTGCCAGTAGTATAGGGCAGGGGGGCTACGAGCAGTACTTC.

The chain combines TRBV28 with TRBJ1-1, with D unclear. V was pared by 2 bases and J by 0 bases, with 10 bases between. The CDR3 contains 15 residues. Germline V gene lookup returns CDR1 MDHEN and CDR2 SYDVKM. CDR3 residues: CASSLDGSMNTEAFF. The CDR3 nucleotides are TGTGCCAGCAGTTTAGACGGGAGCATGAACACTGAAGCTTTCTTT.

J is TRBJ2-5 and V is TRBV10-1; D remains unclear. Germline loops: CDR1 WNHNN, CDR2 SYGVQD (reference sequence). The CDR3 runs to 15 residues. With 3 bases removed from V and 4 bases from J, the gap between germline ends came to 15 bases. In nucleotides, the CDR3 is TGCGCCAGCAGTGATCGAGTAGGATCCGCAGAGACCCAGTACTTC. Translation gives CASSDRVGSAETQYF.

This chain links TRBV14 with TRBJ1-2, with D possibly matching TRBD1 (5 bases). Germline assignment: CDR1 SGHDN and CDR2 FVKESK. CDR3 length equals 15 residues. Trimming left V 0 bases short and J 8 bases short, with 16 bases between. The DNA of the CDR3 is TGTGCCAGCAGCCAAGATAAGGGGAAGGTGAACGGCTACACCTTC. It specifies CASSQDKGKVNGYTF.

The chain uses TRBV10-2 and TRBJ2-2; TRBD1 is a possible D gene (5 bases). Germline CDR1 is WSHSY and CDR2 is SAAADI. V was trimmed by 7 bases and J by 1 base, leaving 13 bases between them. The CDR3 is made up of 15 amino acids. Here the CDR3 reads CASNPGLGNTGELFF. The CDR3 DNA is TGCGCCAGCAACCCAGGGTTGGGGAACACCGGGGAGCTGTTTTTT.

This chain joins TRBV28 and TRBJ2-3; D is possibly TRBD2 (6 bases). V lost 6 bases and J lost 6, with 13 bases in between. The CDR3 consists of 13 residues. Germline V lookup: CDR1 MDHEN, CDR2 SYDVKM. For the CDR3, the DNA is TGTGCCAGCAGCCTATCGGGAGTTGATACGCAGTATTTT. Protein: CASSLSGVDTQYF. The full variable domain, completed using reference TRBV28 and TRBJ2-3, is DVKVTQSSRYLVKRTGEKVFLECVQDMDHENMFWYRQDPGLGLRLIYFSYDVKMKEKGDIPEGYSVSREKKERFSLILESASTNQTSMYLCASSLSGVDTQYFGPGTRLTVL.

The V and J genes are TRBV3-1 (or the pseudogene TRBV3-2) and TRBJ1-3; 7 bases fit TRBD1. V was clipped by 0 bases and J by 0 bases; unmatched bases: 8. Germline CDR1 and CDR2: LGHDT and YNNKEL (reference sequence). The CDR3 spans 18 residues. As DNA, the CDR3 is TGTGCCAGCAGCCAAGATTTTGGACAGGCCTTCTCTGGAAACACCATATATTTT. This codes for CASSQDFGQAFSGNTIYF.

This clone was seen just once. The chain recombines TRBV27 with TRBJ2-7, with 10 bases matching TRBD1. The CDR3 loop spans 16 amino acids. The V and J ends lost 4 bases and 5 bases, in that order; junction bases with no gene match: 11. The germline V gene has CDR1 MNHEY and CDR2 SMNVEV (reference sequence). CDR3 amino acids: CASSSLPTGGYDEQYF. The CDR3 DNA sequence: TGTGCCAGCAGTTCACTCCCGACAGGGGGCTACGACGAGCAGTACTTC.

V is TRBV9 and J is TRBJ2-2; TRBD2 aligns across 9 bases. The germline CDR1 and CDR2 sequences are SGDLS and YYNGEE. V trimming: 4 bases; J trimming: 1 base; junction bases outside the gene matches: 2. The CDR3 runs 15 residues. CDR3 coding DNA: TGTGCCAGCAGCCCACTAGCGGGGAACACCGGGGAGCTGTTTTTT. It specifies CASSPLAGNTGELFF.

V is TRBV18 and J is TRBJ2-1, with TRBD1 as a possible D gene (6 bases). There are 13 residues in the CDR3. Germline V CDR1 and CDR2: KGHSH, LQKENI. V lost 7 bases and J 8 bases, leaving 15 bases between the germline ends. CDR3 in DNA: TGTGCCAGCTTACAGGGAGCTATGGATGAGCAGTTCTTC. Translated: CASLQGAMDEQFF. Complete variable domain (other parts from reference TRBV18 and TRBJ2-1): NAGVMQNPRHLVRRRGQEARLRCSPMKGHSHVYWYRQLPEEGLKFMVYLQKENIIDESGMPKERFSAEFPKEGPSILRIQQVVRGDSAAYFCASLQGAMDEQFFGPGTRLTVL.

The chain is built from TRBV18 and TRBJ1-1; 7 nucleotides line up with TRBD1. V lost 5 bases, J lost 2 bases, and 14 bases stayed unmatched. Per germline, CDR1 KGHSH and CDR2 LQKENI. There are 17 residues in the CDR3. The CDR3 DNA reads as TGTGCCAGCTCAGTAAGGGACAGCCGAACCATTAACACTGAAGCTTTCTTT. Its translation: CASSVRDSRTINTEAFF.

The CDR3 loop reads CASSEHRGRETQYF. For the CDR3, the DNA is TGTGCCAGCAGTGAACACAGGGGGCGAGAGACCCAGTACTTC. This sequence joins TRBV6-1 and TRBJ2-5; 9 bases match TRBD1. Trimming removed 2 bases from V and 4 bases from J; junction bases left unmatched: 2. The germline V gene encodes CDR1 MNHNS and CDR2 SASEGT. The CDR3 spans 14 residues.

The chain links TRBV27 to TRBJ1-2; D is ambiguous. Germline-derived CDR1 and CDR2 are MNHEY and SMNVEV (reference sequence). V dropped 2 bases and J dropped 4 bases, with 11 bases sitting between them. The CDR3 extends over 14 amino acids. The CDR3, as DNA: TGTGCCAGCAGTTTAAATTCTCGGGGCTATGGCTACACCTTC. Protein: CASSLNSRGYGYTF.

This clone was observed a few times. The chain employs TRBV20-1 and TRBJ1-5; no clear D gene. Trimming cost V 6 bases and J 4 bases, with 4 bases left between them. The CDR3 runs to 10 residues. Germline V gives CDR1 DFQATT, CDR2 SNEGSKA (reference sequence). CDR3 coding DNA: TGCAGTGCCGGGAATCAGCCCCAGCATTTT. Its protein is CSAGNQPQHF.

This chain uses TRBV2 with TRBJ2-5, with 9 bases matching TRBD2. This CDR3 region has 15 residues. Germline V gives CDR1 SNHLY, CDR2 FYNNEI. CDR3 DNA sequence: TGTGCATGCACATGGGGTAGCGGGAGAGGAGAGACCCAGTACTTC. This encodes CACTWGSGRGETQYF.

In its sample, this clone is medium-sized. The chain couples TRBV6-1 to TRBJ2-5, with 12 positions matching TRBD2. V lost 2 bases and J lost 7; bases outside the gene matches: 5. The germline V gene has CDR1 MNHNS and CDR2 SASEGT. This CDR3 contains 15 residues. CDR3 protein: CASSELAGGPGTQYF. DNA for the CDR3: TGTGCCAGCAGTGAACTAGCGGGAGGGCCGGGGACCCAGTACTTC.